This T cell receptor beta chain was sequenced during a study of blood T cell repertoires in COVID-19. Germline loops: CDR1 MNHEY, CDR2 SMNVEV (reference sequence). This CDR3 region has 15 residues. V was shortened by 5 bases and J by 3 bases, with 14 bases between the two germline ends. Libraries were prepared by immunoSEQ multiplex PCR; TCRdb keeps only in-frame clonotypes and omits some of them. In the table there are 400,000 to 450,000 clones, 88% of which are singletons. The sequence was collected from a woman between 50 and 59 years old with COVID-19, enrolled during active disease. Specimen: peripheral blood. This chain links TRBV27 with TRBJ2-1; weak D call: TRBD1 (6 bases). The CDR3 here is CASSPQGPDYNEQFF. CDR3 DNA: TGTGCCAGCAGTCCACAGGGTCCCGACTACAATGAGCAGTTCTTC.